The 2 T cell receptor beta chains given below trace back to one sample, sequenced in a study of T cells in Graves' hyperthyroidism and ophthalmopathy. Amplified regions were TCR beta CDR3 sequences from RNA transcripts. The HTBI primer set drove a first-round RT-PCR of the TCR CDR3. MiXCR was run by TCRdb on the multiplex PCR reads, yielding one entry per CDR3 protein. The table lists about 520,000 distinct CDR3 sequences, less than 25% of them singletons. Sequencing was done on a sample of blood. The source of these receptors is a man younger than 35 with Graves' hyperthyroidism.

This clonotype appeared many times. V gene TRBV6-5 combines with J gene TRBJ1-5; 8 bases agree with TRBD1. The ends lost 3 bases at V and 4 bases at J; junction bases unmatched: 8. The length of the CDR3 is 16 residues. Germline CDR1 MNHEY, CDR2 SVGAGI. DNA of the CDR3: TGTGCCAGCAGTTATGGACAGGGCGGTGGGAATCAGCCCCAGCATTTT. Translating it yields CASSYGQGGGNQPQHF.

The genes are TRBV6-1 and TRBJ2-7; the D is unclear. Deletions cut 5 bases from V and 6 bases from J, with 14 bases between. The length of the CDR3 is 13 residues. Germline CDR1 is MNHNS and CDR2 is SASEGT. The CDR3 protein is CASSQVFGVEQYF. The CDR3 region has the DNA TGTGCCAGCAGTCAAGTCTTTGGGGTCGAGCAGTACTTC.